This entry lists 14 T cell receptor gamma chains sequenced from one sample in a study of Vδ1+ human thymocytes. Broader study findings: Thymic TRG and TRD repertoires appeared highly polyclonal.

Their antigens remain unidentified. The template was reverse-transcribed extracted RNA. Multiplex PCR used pooled V-gene forward primers and a constant-region reverse primer to amplify CDR3s. TCRdb redid the clone calls on the multiplex PCR reads with CATT. This sample yields 30,000 to 45,000 gamma-chain clones, of which 20% to 25% are seen a single time; about 1.8% belongs to the top ten. Material for sequencing was Vdelta1+ gamma-delta thymocytes from the thymus. The subset here: FACS-sorted CD3+ TCRalphabeta- TCRVdelta1+ TCRVdelta2- thymocytes. These receptors came from a girl in the first two years of life who had congenital heart surgery.

This clone has a handful of counts. The genes are TRGV4 and TRGJ1 or TRGJ2. V lost 4 bases, J lost 5 bases, and 17 bases stayed unmatched. The length of the CDR3 is 16 residues. Germline CDR1 is EGSTGY and CDR2 is YDSYTSSV. The CDR3 loop is CATWELIPSRDYKKLF. In DNA form, the CDR3 reads TGTGCCACCTGGGAGCTAATACCTTCAAGGGATTATAAGAAACTCTTT.

This clone was detected a few times. V is TRGV3 and J is TRGJ1 or TRGJ2. The J segment lost 12 bases and the V segment lost 0 bases, leaving 14 bases of the junction unmatched. The germline V gene encodes CDR1 VTNTFY and CDR2 YDVSTARD (reference sequence). The CDR3 has 14 amino acids. CDR3 protein: CATWDRPNLRRKLF. The CDR3 coding sequence is TGTGCCACCTGGGACAGGCCAAATCTTCGTAGGAAACTCTTT.

This clone has just a few counts. A much larger clone lies a single base off, so this may be a read error. Other DNA sequences in this specimen translate into the identical CDR3. The rearrangement links TRGV2 to TRGJ1 or TRGJ2. The germline V gene encodes CDR1 EGSNGY and CDR2 YDSYNSKV. With 0 bases clipped from V and 6 bases from J, the junction kept 5 bases outside the gene matches. The CDR3 spans 13 residues. CDR3 bases: TGTGCCACCTGGGACGGGCTTTGTTATAAGAAACTCTTT. Its protein product is CATWDGLCYKKLF.

This clone was observed a handful of times. The chain joins TRGV9 to TRGJ1 or TRGJ2. CDR3 length: 12 residues. V shed 9 bases and J 3 bases; nucleotides not matched to a gene: 8. The germline gives CDR1 GITISATS, CDR2 ISYDGTV (reference sequence). For the CDR3, the DNA is TGTGCCTTGACCCATTCTTATTATAAGAAACTCTTT. Translation: CALTHSYYKKLF.

The sample holds a few counts of this clone. At the DNA level, this CDR3 is encoded by other sequences in the same sample as well. The chain has TRGV2 and TRGJ1 or TRGJ2. Germline CDR1 EGSNGY, CDR2 YDSYNSKV. J gave up 3 bases and V 1 base, and 3 bases lay outside the gene matches. The CDR3 extends over 13 amino acids. CDR3 region: CATWDGGYYKKLF. The CDR3 DNA sequence: TGTGCCACCTGGGACGGCGGTTATTATAAGAAACTCTTT.

In this sample, this clone turned up a few times. The rearrangement uses TRGV4 and TRGJ1 or TRGJ2. Per the germline V gene, CDR1 is EGSTGY and CDR2 is YDSYTSSV. The CDR3 spans 12 residues. The ends lost 2 bases at V and 6 bases at J; junction bases unmatched: 4. The chain's CDR3 is CATWDVAYKKLF. Here the CDR3 DNA reads TGTGCCACCTGGGATGTAGCTTATAAGAAACTCTTT.

There are a few counts of this clone. The J gene is TRGJ1 or TRGJ2, the V gene TRGV3. CDR1 and CDR2 from the germline V gene are VTNTFY and YDVSTARD (reference sequence). The CDR3 runs 14 residues. J gave up 10 bases and V 0 bases, and 12 bases lay outside the gene matches. This chain's CDR3 is CATWDRHCVGKKLF. CDR3 sequence (DNA): TGTGCCACCTGGGACAGGCACTGTGTGGGGAAGAAACTCTTT.

This chain joins TRGV8 and TRGJ1 or TRGJ2. Per the germline V gene, CDR1 is VENAVY and CDR2 is YDSYNSRV. The CDR3 has 12 residues. V was pared by 3 bases and J by 12 bases, with 11 bases of the junction left unmatched. The CDR3 loop is CATWDVVLGKLF. Written as DNA, the CDR3 is TGTGCCACCTGGGATGTGGTGCTCGGGAAACTCTTT.

Points on this clone: At one end, the junction sequence differs from germline, possibly due to a read error. V usage is TRGV4 and J usage is TRGJP2. Germline V gene data show CDR1 as EGSTGY and CDR2 as YDSYTSSV. The CDR3 is 15 amino acids. CDR3 protein: CATWDGGSSDWVKTF. In DNA, the CDR3 is TGTGCCACCTGGGATGGGGGAAGTAGTGATTGGGTCAAGACGTTT.

This clone was detected a few times. V is TRGV9 and J is TRGJ1 or TRGJ2. The germline CDR1 and CDR2 sequences are GITISATS and ISYDGTV (reference sequence). V lost 0 bases, J lost 2 bases, and 4 bases stayed unmatched. The CDR3 is made up of 14 amino acids. The DNA of the CDR3 is TGTGCCTTGTGGGAGGTGTCCCATTATTATAAGAAACTCTTT. Its protein is CALWEVSHYYKKLF.

Of note for this clone: Other DNA sequences from this sample encode an identical CDR3 as well. The chain links TRGV9 to TRGJP2. Germline CDR1 GITISATS, CDR2 ISYDGTV (reference sequence). Trimming removed 0 bases from V and 3 bases from J; junction bases left unmatched: 4. The CDR3 has 15 residues. This chain's CDR3 is CALWEVQGSDWIKTF. CDR3 DNA: TGTGCCTTGTGGGAGGTGCAAGGTAGTGATTGGATCAAGACGTTT.

This clone occurred a few times. J is TRGJP2 and V is TRGV2. The CDR3 is 12 amino acids. Germline CDR1 and CDR2: EGSNGY and YDSYNSKV. J lost 6 bases, V lost 9 bases, and 7 bases had no gene match. CDR3 nucleotides: TGTGCCACCCGCCGGCGTGATTGGATCAAGACGTTT. This sequence encodes CATRRRDWIKTF.

Notes on this clone: The same CDR3 arises from other DNA sequences in this sample as well. The genes are TRGV3 and TRGJ1 or TRGJ2. The germline V gene has CDR1 VTNTFY and CDR2 YDVSTARD (reference sequence). The CDR3 has 15 amino acids. Unmatched junction bases numbered 5, after V lost 0 bases and J lost 0 bases. The CDR3, as DNA: TGTGCCACCTGGGACAGGCGGTCGAATTATTATAAGAAACTCTTT. This gives the protein CATWDRRSNYYKKLF.

The chain joins TRGV3 to TRGJ1 or TRGJ2. V was pared by 0 bases and J by 5 bases, with 10 bases of the junction left unmatched. Germline CDR1 VTNTFY, CDR2 YDVSTARD (reference sequence). This CDR3 is 15 amino acids long. CDR3 residues: CATWDRVESNYKKLF. The CDR3 region has the DNA TGTGCCACCTGGGACAGGGTGGAGTCGAATTATAAGAAACTCTTT.